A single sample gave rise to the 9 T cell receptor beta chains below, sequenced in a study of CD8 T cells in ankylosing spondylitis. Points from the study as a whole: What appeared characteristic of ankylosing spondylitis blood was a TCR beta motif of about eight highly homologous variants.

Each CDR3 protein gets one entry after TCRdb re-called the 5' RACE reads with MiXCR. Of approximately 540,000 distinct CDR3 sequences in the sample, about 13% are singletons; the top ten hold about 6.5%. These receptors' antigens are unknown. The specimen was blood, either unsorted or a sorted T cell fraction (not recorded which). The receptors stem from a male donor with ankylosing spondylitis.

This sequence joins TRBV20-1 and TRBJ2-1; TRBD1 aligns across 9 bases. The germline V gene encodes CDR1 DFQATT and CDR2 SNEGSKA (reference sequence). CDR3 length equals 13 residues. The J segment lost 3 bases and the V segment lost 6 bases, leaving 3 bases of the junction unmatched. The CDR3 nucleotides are TGCAGTGCCCCGACAGGGGGCTACAATGAGCAGTTCTTC. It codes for CSAPTGGYNEQFF.

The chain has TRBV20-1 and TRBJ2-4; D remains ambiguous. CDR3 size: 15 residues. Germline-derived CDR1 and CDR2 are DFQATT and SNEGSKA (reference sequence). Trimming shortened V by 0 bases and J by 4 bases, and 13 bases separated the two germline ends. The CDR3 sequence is CSARDPSREKNIQYF. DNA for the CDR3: TGCAGTGCTAGAGATCCGTCTAGAGAAAAAAACATTCAGTACTTC.

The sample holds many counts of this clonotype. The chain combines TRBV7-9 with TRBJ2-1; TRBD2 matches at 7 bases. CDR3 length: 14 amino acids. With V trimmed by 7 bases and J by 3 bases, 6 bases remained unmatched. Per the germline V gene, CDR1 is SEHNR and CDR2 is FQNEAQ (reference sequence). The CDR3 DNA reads TGTGCCAGCACATCGGCTAGCGGCTACAATGAGCAGTTCTTC. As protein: CASTSASGYNEQFF.

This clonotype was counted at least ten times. As DNA, the CDR3 is TGTGCCAGCAGCGCCGCAGTGGGTACTAGCGGCTCCAATGAGCAGTTCTTC. It codes for CASSAAVGTSGSNEQFF. The rearrangement uses TRBV7-9 and TRBJ2-1, with 8 positions matching TRBD2. CDR1 is SEHNR and CDR2 is FQNEAQ in the germline V gene (reference sequence). CDR3 length: 17 amino acids. V lost 5 bases, J lost 6 bases, and 15 bases stayed unmatched.

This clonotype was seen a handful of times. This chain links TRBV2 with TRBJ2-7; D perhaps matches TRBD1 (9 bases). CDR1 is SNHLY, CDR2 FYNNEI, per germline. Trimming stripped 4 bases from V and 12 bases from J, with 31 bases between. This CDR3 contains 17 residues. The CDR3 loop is CASSGPRRTGAASGRYF. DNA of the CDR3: TGTGCCAGCAGTGGGCCTCGCAGGACAGGGGCGGCTAGCGGGCGGTACTTC.

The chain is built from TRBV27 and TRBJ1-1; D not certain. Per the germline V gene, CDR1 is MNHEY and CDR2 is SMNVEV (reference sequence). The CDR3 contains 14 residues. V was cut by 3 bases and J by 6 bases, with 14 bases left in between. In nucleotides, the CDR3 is TGTGCCAGCAGTTTTATCCCACGTTCGCCTGAAGCTTTCTTT. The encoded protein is CASSFIPRSPEAFF.

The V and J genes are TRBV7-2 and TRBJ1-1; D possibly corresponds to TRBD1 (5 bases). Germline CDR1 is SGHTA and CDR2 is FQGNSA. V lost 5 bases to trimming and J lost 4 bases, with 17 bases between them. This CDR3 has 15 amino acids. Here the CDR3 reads CASSPDGGFGTEAFF. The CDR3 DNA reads TGTGCCAGCAGCCCCGATGGGGGATTTGGCACTGAAGCTTTCTTT. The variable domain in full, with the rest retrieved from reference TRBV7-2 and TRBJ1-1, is GAGVSQSPSNKVTEKGKDVELRCDPISGHTALYWYRQSLGQGLEFLIYFQGNSAPDKSGLPSDRFSAERTGGSVSTLTIQRTQQEDSAVYLCASSPDGGFGTEAFFGQGTRLTVV.

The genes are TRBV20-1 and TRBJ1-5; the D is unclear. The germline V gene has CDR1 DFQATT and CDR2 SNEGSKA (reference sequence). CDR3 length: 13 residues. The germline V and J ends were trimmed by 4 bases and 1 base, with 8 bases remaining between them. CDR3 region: CSAIRTSNQPQHF. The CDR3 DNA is TGCAGTGCTATCCGAACCAGCAATCAGCCCCAGCATTTT.

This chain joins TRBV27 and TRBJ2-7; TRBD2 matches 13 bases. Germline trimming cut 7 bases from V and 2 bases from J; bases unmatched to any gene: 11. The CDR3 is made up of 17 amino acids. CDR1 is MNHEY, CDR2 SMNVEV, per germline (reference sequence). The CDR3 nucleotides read TGTGCCAGCAACTGGGGGACTAGCGGGACTCGCACCTACGAGCAGTACGTC. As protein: CASNWGTSGTRTYEQYV.